The sequence of this T cell receptor beta chain was determined in a study of T cell responses to AZD1222 COVID-19 vaccine. Method: immunoSEQ multiplex PCR; TCRdb's copy keeps in-frame clones and lacks some. Of tens of thousands of clones listed, under 95% are singletons. Regarding this clone: The antigen remains unidentified.

The CDR3 covers 18 residues. Study-level results: Possibly, clonal diversity was underestimated; donors were largely white British and included more females.

Source: peripheral blood, taken 28 days after the second AZD1222 dose. The clonotype comes from an adult who received the AZD1222 COVID-19 vaccine. The V gene is TRBV21-1, the J gene TRBJ2-1; the DNA was not compared with TRBD2, the D call given in the table. TRBV21-1 is a documented pseudogene. The CDR3 sequence is CASSPLETLLPAYNEQFF. The CDR3 bases are TGTGCCAGCAGCCCCCTAGAGACTCTACTTCCCGCCTACAATGAGCAGTTCTTC.